This passage covers 31 T cell receptor beta chains from one sample sequenced in a study of blood T cell repertoires in COVID-19. Profiled with immunoSEQ multiplex PCR; TCRdb holds only in-frame clones, not every one. The table lists about 86,000 clones, approximately 79% of them singletons. Sequences were obtained from peripheral blood. These receptors originate from a man aged 65-85 years with acute or convalescent COVID-19.

The chain couples TRBV5-4 to TRBJ1-1; D may be TRBD1 (5 bases). The V and J ends lost 1 base and 4 bases respectively, with 17 bases between them. The CDR3 covers 16 residues. The V gene's germline CDR1 is SGHNT and CDR2 YYREEE (reference sequence). CDR3 sequence reads: CASSLLPAGRSTEAFF. The CDR3 DNA sequence: TGTGCCAGCAGCTTGCTCCCCGCAGGGAGGAGCACTGAAGCTTTCTTT.

This chain uses TRBV3-1 (or the pseudogene TRBV3-2) with TRBJ2-2, with D tentatively TRBD2 (5 bases). Trimming took 4 bases from V and 5 from J, leaving 14 bases between them. CDR3 length equals 15 residues. From germline, CDR1 is LGHDT and CDR2 YNNKEL (reference sequence). CDR3 region: CASSPASGVTGELFF. The CDR3 nucleotides are TGTGCCAGCAGCCCAGCCAGCGGAGTGACCGGGGAGCTGTTTTTT.

This sequence joins TRBV10-2 and TRBJ2-5; 11 bases line up with TRBD2. Germline loops: CDR1 WSHSY, CDR2 SAAADI. This CDR3 is built from 15 residues. J gave up 2 bases and V 3 bases, and 2 bases lay outside the gene matches. The CDR3 loop is CASSEPSGGQETQYF. The DNA for the CDR3 is TGCGCCAGCAGTGAACCTAGCGGGGGGCAAGAGACCCAGTACTTC.

The genes are TRBV5-1 and TRBJ1-1, with 7 nucleotides matching TRBD1. The CDR3 is 14 amino acids. In germline, CDR1 is SGHRS, CDR2 YFSETQ. V lost 3 bases to trimming and J lost 5 bases; unmatched junction nucleotides: 7. CDR3 coding DNA: TGCGCCAGCAGCTGGGACAGATCCACTACTGAAGCTTTCTTT. It translates to CASSWDRSTTEAFF. Together with reference TRBV5-1 and TRBJ1-1, the CDR3 gives the full variable domain: KAGVTQTPRYLIKTRGQQVTLSCSPISGHRSVSWYQQTPGQGLQFLFEYFSETQRNKGNFPGRFSGRQFSNSRSEMNVSTLELGDSALYLCASSWDRSTTEAFFGQGTRLTVV.

CDR3 sequence (DNA): TGTGCCAGCAGCCCCATGGCAGGGACTGAAGCTTTCTTT. Translated, it gives CASSPMAGTEAFF. The gene calls are TRBV11-3 and TRBJ1-1; weak D call: TRBD1 (5 bases). V was cut by 5 bases and J by 5 bases, with 12 bases left in between. The CDR3 length is 13 residues. Germline V gives CDR1 SGHNT, CDR2 YENEEA.

In the case of this clone: The junction does not match germline at one end; this may be a read error. The chain couples TRBV3-1 (or the pseudogene TRBV3-2) to TRBJ1-6; D unresolved. The CDR3 contains 14 residues. CDR1 is LGHDT, CDR2 YNNKEL, per germline (reference sequence). CDR3: CASSRTVYDSPLHF. The CDR3 DNA is TGTGCCAGCAGCCGAACCGTCTATGATTCACCCCTCCACTTT.

The chain carries TRBV4-1 and TRBJ1-1; D possibly corresponds to TRBD1 (6 bases). Trimming removed 2 bases from V and 1 base from J, with 14 bases in between. The CDR3 has 16 residues. Per the germline V gene, CDR1 is MGHRA and CDR2 is YSYEKL. CDR3 residues: CASSQFSGTPNTEAFF. The CDR3 nucleotides are TGCGCCAGCAGCCAATTTTCCGGGACACCGAACACTGAAGCTTTCTTT.

The chain links TRBV28 to TRBJ1-5, with 11 nucleotides matching TRBD1. The CDR3 has 17 amino acids. Germline V CDR1 and CDR2: MDHEN, SYDVKM. Unmatched junction bases numbered 12, after V lost 7 bases and J lost 4 bases. CDR3: CASITLWGTGGNQPQHF. Written as DNA, the CDR3 is TGTGCCAGCATTACCCTGTGGGGGACAGGGGGGAATCAGCCCCAGCATTTT.

The chain carries TRBV7-9 and TRBJ1-2, with D possibly matching TRBD1 (6 bases). CDR3 length: 16 amino acids. Germline CDR1 and CDR2: SEHNR and FQNEAQ (reference sequence). The V end lost 5 bases, the J end lost 1 base, and 17 bases lay between the germline ends. The CDR3 loop is CASSRAQGHLNYGYTF. In DNA, the CDR3 is TGTGCCAGCAGCCGAGCTCAGGGACACCTTAACTATGGCTACACCTTC.

The chain has TRBV6-4 and TRBJ1-2; 7 bases match TRBD1. CDR3 length: 15 residues. The trim removed 2 bases at V and 6 bases at J, leaving 9 bases unmatched. The germline CDR1 and CDR2 sequences are MRHNA and SNTAGT. Here the CDR3 reads CASSDRAQGRDGYTF. CDR3 nucleotides: TGTGCCAGCAGTGACAGGGCACAGGGGAGAGATGGCTACACCTTC.

V gene TRBV5-1 combines with J gene TRBJ2-2, with a possible D match to TRBD2 (5 bases). Trimming removed 2 bases at V and 9 bases at J, with 11 bases between. The CDR3 loop spans 13 amino acids. Germline V CDR1 and CDR2: SGHRS, YFSETQ. CDR3 nucleotides: TGCGCCAGCAGCTTAGGCACGGGAAGGGAGCTGTTTTTT. It specifies CASSLGTGRELFF.

J is TRBJ2-1 and V is TRBV28; 9 nucleotides line up with TRBD1. V shed 6 bases and J 4 bases; nucleotides not matched to a gene: 7. The V gene's germline CDR1 is MDHEN and CDR2 SYDVKM. The CDR3 totals 15 residues. The CDR3 reads CASRITGGKYNEQFF. CDR3 DNA: TGTGCCAGCAGGATTACAGGGGGCAAGTACAATGAGCAGTTCTTC.

This chain joins TRBV2 and TRBJ2-2; no clear D. Per germline, CDR1 SNHLY and CDR2 FYNNEI. This CDR3 contains 13 residues. Trimming took off 6 bases at V and 4 bases at J, with 9 bases between the two ends. CDR3 nucleotides: TGTGCCAGCAGCGCTATCGTCACCGGGGAGCTGTTTTTT. Encoded protein: CASSAIVTGELFF.

This clone was seen a few times. This chain links TRBV19 with TRBJ1-5; 8 nucleotides align to TRBD1. The V gene end was trimmed by 7 bases and the J gene end by 2 bases; junction bases not matched to a gene: 16. The germline CDR1 and CDR2 sequences are LNHDA and SQIVND (reference sequence). The CDR3 has 18 residues. The CDR3 DNA reads as TGTGCCAGTAAATGGGCGAGCAGGGGGCTCCCTGGCAATCAGCCCCAGCATTTT. This gives the protein CASKWASRGLPGNQPQHF.

This clone was found a few times. The gene calls are TRBV21-1 and TRBJ2-7; TRBD1 is the table's D call and was not checked against the DNA. TRBV21-1 is classified as a pseudogene. The CDR3 extends over 16 amino acids. The CDR3 DNA reads as TGTGCCAGCAGCAAACCGAGGGGGCATGGATCCTACGAGCAGTACTTC. It is translated as CASSKPRGHGSYEQYF.

V gene TRBV6-6 combines with J gene TRBJ2-5; D perhaps matches TRBD1 (6 bases). Germline loops: CDR1 MNHNY, CDR2 SVGAGI (reference sequence). This CDR3 is 13 amino acids long. The V end was cut by 7 bases, the J end by 7 bases, with 16 bases between. In nucleotides, the CDR3 is TGTGCCAGCAAGGACAGTGTGGTTGGGACCCAGTACTTC. Protein sequence: CASKDSVVGTQYF.

The CDR3 here is CASSERGGNSPLHF. CDR3 nucleotide sequence: TGTGCCAGCAGTGAACGGGGGGGGAATTCACCCCTCCACTTT. The chain carries TRBV2 and TRBJ1-6; D may be TRBD1 (5 bases). The CDR3 contains 14 residues. CDR1 and CDR2 (germline): SNHLY, FYNNEI. V gave up 2 bases and J gave up 7 bases, with 9 bases separating them.

The V and J genes are TRBV4-2 and TRBJ1-6; TRBD1 might be the D (6 bases). CDR3 length equals 16 residues. CDR1 and CDR2 (germline): LGHNA, YNFKEQ. V dropped 2 bases and J dropped 7 bases, with 15 bases sitting between them. CDR3 sequence reads: CASSQLSPGDNSPLHF. CDR3 sequence (DNA): TGTGCCAGCAGCCAACTTTCTCCAGGGGACAATTCACCCCTCCACTTT.

A few counts support this clone. The rearrangement uses TRBV5-6 and TRBJ1-5; the match to TRBD1 covers 10 bases. CDR1 is SGHDT and CDR2 is YYEEEE in the germline V gene. The CDR3 is 14 amino acids. Losses at the gene ends were 4 bases for V and 6 bases for J; bases not matched to a gene: 4. The CDR3: CASSVGQGGQPQHF. In nucleotides, the CDR3 is TGTGCCAGCAGCGTTGGACAGGGGGGTCAGCCCCAGCATTTT.

The chain links TRBV27 to TRBJ1-5; 11 bases agree with TRBD1. The length of the CDR3 is 14 residues. The germline V gene encodes CDR1 MNHEY and CDR2 SMNVEV (reference sequence). Germline trimming cut 8 bases from V and 6 bases from J; bases unmatched to any gene: 6. The CDR3 is CASSRTGGIQPQHF. The CDR3 DNA sequence: TGTGCCAGCTCTCGGACAGGGGGCATTCAGCCCCAGCATTTT.

The gene calls are TRBV6-5 and TRBJ1-2; D is ambiguous. In germline, CDR1 is MNHEY, CDR2 SVGAGI. Trimming stripped 5 bases from V and 8 bases from J, with 15 bases between. The CDR3 is 13 residues long. The DNA for the CDR3 is TGTGCCAGCAGTCCCCCGGGAGGGAGCGGCTACACCTTC. As protein: CASSPPGGSGYTF.

V gene TRBV7-8 combines with J gene TRBJ2-1; D uncertain. Germline assignment: CDR1 SGHVS and CDR2 FQNEAQ. Trimming stripped 1 base from V and 5 bases from J, with 9 bases between. CDR3 length: 14 residues. Here the CDR3 reads CASSLGALNNEQFF. DNA for the CDR3: TGTGCCAGCAGCTTAGGGGCCCTCAACAATGAGCAGTTCTTC.

The J gene is TRBJ1-2, the V gene TRBV28; D uncertain. The CDR3 is 15 residues long. The germline gives CDR1 MDHEN, CDR2 SYDVKM. The germline V and J ends were trimmed by 0 bases and 4 bases, with 12 bases remaining between them. For the CDR3, the DNA is TGTGCCAGCAGTTTATGGGGTGGTGACACCTATGGCTACACCTTC. It encodes CASSLWGGDTYGYTF.

The gene calls are TRBV3-1 (or the pseudogene TRBV3-2) and TRBJ1-2; 7 nucleotides line up with TRBD1. Germline lookup yields CDR1 LGHDT and CDR2 YNNKEL (reference sequence). The CDR3 runs to 12 residues. V was clipped by 4 bases and J by 8 bases; unmatched bases: 4. The CDR3 region has the DNA TGTGCCAGCAGCCTTGACAGGGAAGGCTACACCTTC. It is translated as CASSLDREGYTF.

The chain has TRBV4-1 and TRBJ1-1; TRBD1 aligns across 8 bases. Germline V gene lookup returns CDR1 MGHRA and CDR2 YSYEKL. The CDR3 totals 13 residues. V lost 1 base to trimming and J lost 11 bases; unmatched junction nucleotides: 6. In DNA form, the CDR3 reads TGCGCCAGCAGCCAAGGGCAGGGGGCGGAGGCTTTCTTT. This codes for CASSQGQGAEAFF.

V is TRBV12-3 or TRBV12-4 and J is TRBJ1-1; D unresolved. V lost 5 bases and J lost 1, with 8 bases in between. The CDR3 is 13 amino acids. CDR3 amino acids: CASSVTRNTEAFF. The CDR3 DNA reads as TGTGCCAGCAGTGTCACGCGGAACACTGAAGCTTTCTTT.

V is TRBV6-5 and J is TRBJ1-3; unclear D gene. Germline V gene data show CDR1 as MNHEY and CDR2 as SVGAGI. V was pared by 6 bases and J by 4 bases, with 13 bases between. The CDR3 covers 14 residues. Here the CDR3 reads CASSRPGSGNTIYF. CDR3 sequence (DNA): TGTGCCAGCAGCCGACCGGGGTCGGGAAACACCATATATTTT.

V and J are TRBV19 and TRBJ1-5, with D tentatively TRBD1 (6 bases). Germline V gives CDR1 LNHDA, CDR2 SQIVND (reference sequence). Between the trimmed V and J ends, which lost 6 bases and 0 bases, there was a span of 12 bases. The CDR3 length is 15 residues. This chain's CDR3 is CASRGGYYSNQPQHF. Here the CDR3 DNA reads TGTGCCAGTAGAGGGGGATATTATAGCAATCAGCCCCAGCATTTT.

The sample holds a few counts of this clone. The chain combines TRBV4-1 with TRBJ2-7; 9 nucleotides align to TRBD1. The germline gives CDR1 MGHRA, CDR2 YSYEKL. The V and J ends lost 4 bases and 1 base, in that order; junction bases with no gene match: 5. The CDR3 extends over 15 amino acids. The CDR3 region has the DNA TGCGCCAGCAGCCCCCGACAGGGGGAGTCCTACGAGCAGTACTTC. Its protein is CASSPRQGESYEQYF.

The V and J genes are TRBV2 and TRBJ1-6; 7 positions match TRBD1. The CDR3 length is 14 residues. V was pared by 4 bases and J by 10 bases, with 7 bases of the junction left unmatched. Germline V lookup: CDR1 SNHLY, CDR2 FYNNEI. The CDR3 nucleotides read TGTGCCAGCAGTGTAGACAGGGTAGCGTCACCCCTCCACTTT. Residues: CASSVDRVASPLHF.

The sample holds one count of this clone. The rearrangement links TRBV6-6 to TRBJ2-5; 11 nucleotides align to TRBD2. Germline trimming cut 2 bases from V and 4 bases from J; bases unmatched to any gene: 3. CDR3 length: 15 residues. Germline V lookup: CDR1 MNHNY, CDR2 SVGAGI (reference sequence). The CDR3 sequence: CASSYVLAGGETQYF. DNA for the CDR3: TGTGCCAGCAGTTACGTCCTAGCGGGGGGAGAGACCCAGTACTTC.